This T cell receptor beta chain was observed in a study of T cell changes during pregnancy in multiple sclerosis. The table came from immunoSEQ multiplex PCR; TCRdb's copy has only in-frame clones and leaves some out. The table shows over 100,000 clones, with around nine tenths occurring only once. With 1 base clipped from V and 5 bases from J, the junction kept 2 bases outside the gene matches. CDR3 length equals 15 residues. Per germline, CDR1 MGHDK and CDR2 SYGVNS. Sequenced here: peripheral blood, sampled in the third trimester of pregnancy. This sequence joins TRBV25-1 and TRBJ1-6; TRBD1 matches 7 bases. The sequence derives from a female donor with multiple sclerosis, enrolled in a pregnancy study. The CDR3: CASSEFGTDNSPLHF. In DNA, the CDR3 is TGTGCCAGCAGTGAATTCGGGACAGATAATTCACCCCTCCACTTT.